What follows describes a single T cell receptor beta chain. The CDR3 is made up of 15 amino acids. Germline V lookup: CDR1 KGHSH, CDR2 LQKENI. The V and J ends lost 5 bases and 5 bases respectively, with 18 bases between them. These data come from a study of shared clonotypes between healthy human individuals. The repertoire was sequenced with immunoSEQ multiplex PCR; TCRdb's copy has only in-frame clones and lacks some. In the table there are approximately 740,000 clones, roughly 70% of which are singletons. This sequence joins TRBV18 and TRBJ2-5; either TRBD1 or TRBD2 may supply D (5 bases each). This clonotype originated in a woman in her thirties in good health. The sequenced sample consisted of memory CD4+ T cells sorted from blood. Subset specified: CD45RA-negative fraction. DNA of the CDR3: TGTGCCAGCTCAGATACCCAGGGAGACGGGGAGACCCAGTACTTC. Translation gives CASSDTQGDGETQYF.